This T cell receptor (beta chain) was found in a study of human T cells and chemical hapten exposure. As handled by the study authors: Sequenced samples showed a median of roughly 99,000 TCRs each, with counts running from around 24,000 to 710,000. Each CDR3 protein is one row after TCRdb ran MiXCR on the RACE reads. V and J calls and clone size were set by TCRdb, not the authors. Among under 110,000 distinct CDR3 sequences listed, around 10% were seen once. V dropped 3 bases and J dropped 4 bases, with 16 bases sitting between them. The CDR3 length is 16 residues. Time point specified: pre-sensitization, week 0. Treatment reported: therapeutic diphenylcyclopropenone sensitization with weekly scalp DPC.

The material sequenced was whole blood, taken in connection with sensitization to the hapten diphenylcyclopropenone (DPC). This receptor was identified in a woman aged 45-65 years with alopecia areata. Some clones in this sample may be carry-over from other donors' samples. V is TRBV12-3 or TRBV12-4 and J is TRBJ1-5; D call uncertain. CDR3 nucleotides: TGTGCCAGCAGTTTTAGAGCAAGAGCAAAGAATCAGCCCCAGCATTTT. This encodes CASSFRARAKNQPQHF.